Sequencing of this T cell receptor (beta chain) was carried out in a study of beta chain features in type 1 diabetes. Trimming took 1 base from V and 5 from J, leaving 6 bases between them. This CDR3 has 13 amino acids. Germline CDR1 is SEHNR and CDR2 is FQNEAQ (reference sequence). Study-wide findings and caveats: Patients' naive, central memory and Treg TCRB repertoires seemed closer to one another than those of healthy donors. Shortening of TCRB CDR3s, moderate but significant, appeared in all four CD4+ subsets of Type 1 diabetes patients. Patients with type 1 diabetes showed fewer VDJ junction insertions and more deletions.

Every bit of the isolated RNA underwent reverse transcription, so sequencing read expressed TCRB transcripts. Assay: immunoSEQ multiplex PCR; the TCRdb copy retains only in-frame clones and omits some. This table has some 250,000 clones, about a tenth appearing once. Notes on this clone: The antigen remains unidentified.

This TCR came from a man in his thirties or forties with type 1 diabetes. The rearrangement uses TRBV7-9 and TRBJ2-1, with no clear D. What was sequenced was naive CD4+ T cells from blood. As DNA, the CDR3 is TGTGCCAGCAGCTTAGAGAGTAACAATGAGCAGTTCTTC. Its translation: CASSLESNNEQFF.